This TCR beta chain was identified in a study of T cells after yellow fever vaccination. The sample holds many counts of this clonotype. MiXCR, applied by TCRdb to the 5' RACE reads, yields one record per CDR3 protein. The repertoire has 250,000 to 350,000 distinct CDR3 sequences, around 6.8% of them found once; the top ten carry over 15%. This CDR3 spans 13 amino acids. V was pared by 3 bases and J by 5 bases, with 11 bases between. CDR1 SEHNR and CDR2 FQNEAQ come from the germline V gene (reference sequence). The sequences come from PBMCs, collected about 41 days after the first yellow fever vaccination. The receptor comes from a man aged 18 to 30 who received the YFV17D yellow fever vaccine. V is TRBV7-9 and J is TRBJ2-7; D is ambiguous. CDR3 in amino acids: CASSFGGADEQYF. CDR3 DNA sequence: TGTGCCAGCAGCTTCGGTGGCGCGGACGAGCAGTACTTC.